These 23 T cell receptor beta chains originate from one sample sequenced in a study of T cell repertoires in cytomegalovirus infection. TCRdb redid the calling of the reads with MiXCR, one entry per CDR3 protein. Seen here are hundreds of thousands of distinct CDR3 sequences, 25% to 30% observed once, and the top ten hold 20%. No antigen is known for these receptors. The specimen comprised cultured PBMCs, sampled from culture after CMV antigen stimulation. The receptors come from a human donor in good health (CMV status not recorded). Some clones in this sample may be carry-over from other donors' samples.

The CDR3 protein is CARAQTSGGSKSNQPQHF. The CDR3 DNA follows: TGTGCCAGAGCCCAAACTTCAGGGGGATCGAAGAGCAATCAGCCCCAGCATTTT. The rearrangement uses TRBV6-6 and TRBJ1-5; TRBD1 matches 7 bases. The CDR3 extends over 18 amino acids. After removal of 9 bases from V and 1 base from J, the junction contained 18 bases not matched to a gene. In germline, CDR1 is MNHNY, CDR2 SVGAGI (reference sequence).

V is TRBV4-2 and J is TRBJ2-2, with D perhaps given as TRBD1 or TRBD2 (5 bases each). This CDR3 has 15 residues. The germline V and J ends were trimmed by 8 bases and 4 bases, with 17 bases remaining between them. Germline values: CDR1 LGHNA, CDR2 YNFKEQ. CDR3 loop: CASQSGAGLTGELFF. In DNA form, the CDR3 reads TGTGCCAGCCAATCTGGGGCAGGACTCACCGGGGAGCTGTTTTTT.

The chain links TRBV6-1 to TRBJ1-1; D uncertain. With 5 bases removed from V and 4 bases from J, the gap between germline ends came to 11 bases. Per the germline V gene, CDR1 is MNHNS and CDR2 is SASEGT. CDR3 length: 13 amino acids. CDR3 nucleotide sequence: TGTGCCAGCAGTTATGCCGTTGTCACTGAAGCTTTCTTT. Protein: CASSYAVVTEAFF.

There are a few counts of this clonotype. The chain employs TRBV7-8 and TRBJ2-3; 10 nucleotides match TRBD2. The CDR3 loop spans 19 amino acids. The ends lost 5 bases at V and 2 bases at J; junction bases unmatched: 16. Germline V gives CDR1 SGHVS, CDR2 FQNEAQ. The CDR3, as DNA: TGTGCCAGCAGCCCCGACGTCCTAGCGGGGGATCAGTACACAGATACGCAGTATTTT. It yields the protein CASSPDVLAGDQYTDTQYF.

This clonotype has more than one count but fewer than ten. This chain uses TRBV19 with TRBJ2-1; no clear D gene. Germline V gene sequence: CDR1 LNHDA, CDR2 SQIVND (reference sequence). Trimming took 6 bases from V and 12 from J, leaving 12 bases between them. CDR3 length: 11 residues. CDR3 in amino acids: CASSGALGQFF. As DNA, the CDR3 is TGTGCCAGTAGCGGAGCCTTAGGGCAGTTCTTC.

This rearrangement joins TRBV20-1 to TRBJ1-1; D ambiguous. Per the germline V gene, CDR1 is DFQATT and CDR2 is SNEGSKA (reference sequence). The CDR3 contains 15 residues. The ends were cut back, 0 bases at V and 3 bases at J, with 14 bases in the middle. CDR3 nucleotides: TGCAGTGCTAGAGAAAGTCAGGTAGGGTACACTGAAGCTTTCTTT. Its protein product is CSARESQVGYTEAFF.

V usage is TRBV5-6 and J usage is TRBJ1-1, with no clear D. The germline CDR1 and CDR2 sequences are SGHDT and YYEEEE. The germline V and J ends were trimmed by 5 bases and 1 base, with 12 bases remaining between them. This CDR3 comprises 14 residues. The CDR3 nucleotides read TGTGCCAGCAGTGCCCGGATGGAGAACACTGAAGCTTTCTTT. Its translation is CASSARMENTEAFF. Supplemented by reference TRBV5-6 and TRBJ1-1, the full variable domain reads DAGVTQSPTHLIKTRGQQVTLRCSPKSGHDTVSWYQQALGQGPQFIFQYYEEEERQRGNFPDRFSGHQFPNYSSELNVNALLLGDSALYLCASSARMENTEAFFGQGTRLTVV.

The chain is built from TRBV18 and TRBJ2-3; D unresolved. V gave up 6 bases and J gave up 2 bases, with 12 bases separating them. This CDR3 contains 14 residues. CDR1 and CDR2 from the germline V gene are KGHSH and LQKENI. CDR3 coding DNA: TGTGCCAGCTCCCCCCCCGTGTTCACAGATACGCAGTATTTT. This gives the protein CASSPPVFTDTQYF.

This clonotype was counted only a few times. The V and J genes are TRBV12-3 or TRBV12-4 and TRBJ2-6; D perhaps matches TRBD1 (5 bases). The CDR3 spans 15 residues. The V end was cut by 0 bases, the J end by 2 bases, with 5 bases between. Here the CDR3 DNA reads TGTGCCAGCAGTTTAGCAGGGGCTGGGGCCAACGTCCTGACTTTC. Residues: CASSLAGAGANVLTF.

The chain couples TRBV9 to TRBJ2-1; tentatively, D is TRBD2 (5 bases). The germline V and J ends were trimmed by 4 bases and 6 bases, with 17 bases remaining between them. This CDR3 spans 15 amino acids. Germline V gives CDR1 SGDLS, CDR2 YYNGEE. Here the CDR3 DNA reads TGTGCCAGCAGCTCTTTCACTAGTTCCCTCAATGAGCAGTTCTTC. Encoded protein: CASSSFTSSLNEQFF.

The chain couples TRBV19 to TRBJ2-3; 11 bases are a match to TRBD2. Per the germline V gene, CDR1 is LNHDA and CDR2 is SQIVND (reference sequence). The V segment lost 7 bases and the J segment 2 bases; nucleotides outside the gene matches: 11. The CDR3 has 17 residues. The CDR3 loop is CASTREASGGYTDTQYF. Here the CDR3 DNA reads TGTGCCAGTACCCGGGAGGCTAGCGGGGGGTACACAGATACGCAGTATTTT. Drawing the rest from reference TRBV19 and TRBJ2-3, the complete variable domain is DGGITQSPKYLFRKEGQNVTLSCEQNLNHDAMYWYRQDPGQGLRLIYYSQIVNDFQKGDIAEGYSVSREKKESFPLTVTSAQKNPTAFYLCASTREASGGYTDTQYFGPGTRLTVL.

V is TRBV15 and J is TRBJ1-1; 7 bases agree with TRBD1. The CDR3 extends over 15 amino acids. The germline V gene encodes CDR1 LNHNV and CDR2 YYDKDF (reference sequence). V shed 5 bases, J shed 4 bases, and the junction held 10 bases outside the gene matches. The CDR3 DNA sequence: TGTGCCACCAGCGCCCAGGGGGGGGCAGGCACTGAAGCTTTCTTT. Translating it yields CATSAQGGAGTEAFF.

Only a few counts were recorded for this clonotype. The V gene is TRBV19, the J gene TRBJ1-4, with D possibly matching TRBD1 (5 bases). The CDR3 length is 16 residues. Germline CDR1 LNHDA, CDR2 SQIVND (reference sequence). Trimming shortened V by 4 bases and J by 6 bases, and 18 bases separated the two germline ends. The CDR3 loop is CASSTRDPWTDEKLFF. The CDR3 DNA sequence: TGTGCCAGTAGTACCCGGGACCCTTGGACGGATGAAAAACTGTTTTTT.

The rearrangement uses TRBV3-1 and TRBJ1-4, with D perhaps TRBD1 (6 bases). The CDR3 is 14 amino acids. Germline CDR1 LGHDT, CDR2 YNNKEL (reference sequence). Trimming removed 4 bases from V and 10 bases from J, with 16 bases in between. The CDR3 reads CASSLNREPRKLFF. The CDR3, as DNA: TGTGCCAGCAGCCTAAACAGGGAACCTCGAAAACTGTTTTTT.

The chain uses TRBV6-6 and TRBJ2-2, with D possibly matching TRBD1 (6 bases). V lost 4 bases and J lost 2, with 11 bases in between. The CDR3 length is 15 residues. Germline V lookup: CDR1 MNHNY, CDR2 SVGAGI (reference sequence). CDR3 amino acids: CASSSRQDNTGELFF. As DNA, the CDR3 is TGTGCCAGCAGTTCACGACAGGATAACACCGGGGAGCTGTTTTTT.

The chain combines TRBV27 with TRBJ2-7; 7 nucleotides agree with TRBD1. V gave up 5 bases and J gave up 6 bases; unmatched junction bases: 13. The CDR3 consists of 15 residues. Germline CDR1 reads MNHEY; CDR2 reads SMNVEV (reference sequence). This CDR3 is CASSLHPRGLGEQYF. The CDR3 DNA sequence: TGTGCCAGCAGTCTACACCCAAGGGGGCTAGGCGAGCAGTACTTC.

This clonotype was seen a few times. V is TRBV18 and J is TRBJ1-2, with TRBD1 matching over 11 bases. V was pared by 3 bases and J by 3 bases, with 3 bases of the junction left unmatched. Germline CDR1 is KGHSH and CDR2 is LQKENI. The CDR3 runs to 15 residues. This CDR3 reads CASSPGQGADYGYTF. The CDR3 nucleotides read TGTGCCAGCTCACCCGGACAGGGGGCTGACTATGGCTACACCTTC.

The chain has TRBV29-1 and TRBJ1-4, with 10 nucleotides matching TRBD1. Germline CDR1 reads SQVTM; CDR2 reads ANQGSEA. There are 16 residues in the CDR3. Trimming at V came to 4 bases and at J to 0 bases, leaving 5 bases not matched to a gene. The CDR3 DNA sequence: TGCAGCGTTGGCGGGACAGGGGCCGCAACTAATGAAAAACTGTTTTTT. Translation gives CSVGGTGAATNEKLFF.

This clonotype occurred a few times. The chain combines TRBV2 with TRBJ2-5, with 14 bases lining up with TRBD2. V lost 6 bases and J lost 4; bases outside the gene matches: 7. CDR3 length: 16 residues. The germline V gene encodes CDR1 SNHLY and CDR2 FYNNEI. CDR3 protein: CASRISGTSGGETQYF. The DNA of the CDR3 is TGTGCCAGCAGAATCTCCGGGACTAGCGGGGGAGAGACCCAGTACTTC.

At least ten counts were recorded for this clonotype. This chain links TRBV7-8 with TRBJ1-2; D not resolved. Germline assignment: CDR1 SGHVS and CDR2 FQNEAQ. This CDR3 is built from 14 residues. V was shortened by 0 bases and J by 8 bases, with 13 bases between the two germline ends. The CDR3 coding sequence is TGTGCCAGCAGCTTAGCATCCACCTCTAGGGGCTACACCTTC. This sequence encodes CASSLASTSRGYTF.

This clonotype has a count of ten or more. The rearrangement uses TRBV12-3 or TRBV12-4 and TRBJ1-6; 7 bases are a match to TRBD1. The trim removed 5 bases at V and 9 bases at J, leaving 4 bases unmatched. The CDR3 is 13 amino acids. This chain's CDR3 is CASSRRQGSPLHF. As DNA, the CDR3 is TGTGCCAGCAGTAGAAGACAGGGTTCACCCCTCCACTTT.

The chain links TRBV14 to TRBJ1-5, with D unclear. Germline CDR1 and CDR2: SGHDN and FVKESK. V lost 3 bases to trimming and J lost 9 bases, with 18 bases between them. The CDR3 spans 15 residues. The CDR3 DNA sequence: TGTGCCAGCAGCCACGTTAGAGGGATAGGAGGGCCCCAGCATTTT. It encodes CASSHVRGIGGPQHF. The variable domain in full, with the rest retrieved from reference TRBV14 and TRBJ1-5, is EAGVTQFPSHSVIEKGQTVTLRCDPISGHDNLYWYRRVMGKEIKFLLHFVKESKQDESGMPNNRFLAERTGGTYSTLKVQPAELEDSGVYFCASSHVRGIGGPQHFGDGTRLSIL.

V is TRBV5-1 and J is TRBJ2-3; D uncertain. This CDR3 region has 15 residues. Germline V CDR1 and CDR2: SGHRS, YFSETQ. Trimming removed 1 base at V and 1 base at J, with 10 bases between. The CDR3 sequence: CASSLLVRGTDTQYF. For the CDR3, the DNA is TGCGCCAGCAGCTTGTTGGTTCGGGGCACAGATACGCAGTATTTT.